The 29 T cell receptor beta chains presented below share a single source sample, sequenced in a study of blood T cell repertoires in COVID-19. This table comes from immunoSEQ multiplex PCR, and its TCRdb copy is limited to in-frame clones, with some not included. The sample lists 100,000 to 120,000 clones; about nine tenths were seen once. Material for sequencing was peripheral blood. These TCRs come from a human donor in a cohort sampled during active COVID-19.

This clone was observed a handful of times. The DNA of the CDR3 is TGTGCCAGCAGTGGTCGGGACAGCTTGTATCAGCCCCAGCATTTT. It specifies CASSGRDSLYQPQHF. The V and J genes are TRBV25-1 and TRBJ1-5; 7 nucleotides line up with TRBD1. This CDR3 contains 15 residues. V lost 4 bases, J lost 5 bases, and 8 bases stayed unmatched. The V gene's germline CDR1 is MGHDK and CDR2 SYGVNS.

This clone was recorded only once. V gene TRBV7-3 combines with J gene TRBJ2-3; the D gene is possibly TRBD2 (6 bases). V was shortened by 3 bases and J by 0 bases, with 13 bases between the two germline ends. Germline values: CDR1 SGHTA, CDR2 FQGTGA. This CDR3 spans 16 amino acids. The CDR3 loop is CASSLPGGASTDTQYF. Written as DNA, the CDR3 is TGTGCCAGCAGCTTGCCCGGCGGGGCGAGCACAGATACGCAGTATTTT.

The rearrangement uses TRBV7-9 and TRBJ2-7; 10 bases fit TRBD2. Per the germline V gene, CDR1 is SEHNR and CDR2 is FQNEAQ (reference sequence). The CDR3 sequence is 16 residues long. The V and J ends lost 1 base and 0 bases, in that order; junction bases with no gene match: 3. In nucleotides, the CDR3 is TGTGCCAGCAGCTTAGAGGGACTAGCGAGCTCCTACGAGCAGTACTTC. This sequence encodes CASSLEGLASSYEQYF.

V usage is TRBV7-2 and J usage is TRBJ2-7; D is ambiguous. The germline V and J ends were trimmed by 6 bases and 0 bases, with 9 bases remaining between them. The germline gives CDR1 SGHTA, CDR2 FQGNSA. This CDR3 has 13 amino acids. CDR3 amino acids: CASRRGASYEQYF. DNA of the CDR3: TGTGCCAGCAGACGAGGTGCCTCCTACGAGCAGTACTTC. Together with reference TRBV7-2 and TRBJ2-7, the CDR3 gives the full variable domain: GAGVSQSPSNKVTEKGKDVELRCDPISGHTALYWYRQSLGQGLEFLIYFQGNSAPDKSGLPSDRFSAERTGGSVSTLTIQRTQQEDSAVYLCASRRGASYEQYFGPGTRLTVT.

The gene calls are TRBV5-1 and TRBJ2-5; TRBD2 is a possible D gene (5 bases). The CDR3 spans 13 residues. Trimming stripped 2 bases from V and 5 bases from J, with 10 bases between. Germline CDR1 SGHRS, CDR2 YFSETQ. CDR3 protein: CASSFEGVETQYF. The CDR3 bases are TGCGCCAGCAGCTTCGAGGGCGTGGAGACCCAGTACTTC.

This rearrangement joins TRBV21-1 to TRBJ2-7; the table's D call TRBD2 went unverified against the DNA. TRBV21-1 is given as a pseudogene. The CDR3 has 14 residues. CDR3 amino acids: CASRNPWTSGFRYF. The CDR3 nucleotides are TGTGCCAGCAGGAACCCCTGGACTAGCGGTTTTCGGTACTTC.

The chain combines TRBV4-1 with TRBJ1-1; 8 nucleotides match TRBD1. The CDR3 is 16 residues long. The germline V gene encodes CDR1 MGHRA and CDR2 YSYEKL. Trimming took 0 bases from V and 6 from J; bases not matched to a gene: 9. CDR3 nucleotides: TGCGCCAGCAGCCAAGACAACGGCAGGGGGCTGGCTGAAGCTTTCTTT. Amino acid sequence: CASSQDNGRGLAEAFF.

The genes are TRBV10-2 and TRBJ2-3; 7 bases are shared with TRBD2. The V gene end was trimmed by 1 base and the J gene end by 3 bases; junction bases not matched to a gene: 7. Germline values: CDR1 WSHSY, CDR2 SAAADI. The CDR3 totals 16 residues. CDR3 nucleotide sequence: TGCGCCAGCAGTGAGTTGGGCGGGAGAGGTACAGATACGCAGTATTTT. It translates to CASSELGGRGTDTQYF.

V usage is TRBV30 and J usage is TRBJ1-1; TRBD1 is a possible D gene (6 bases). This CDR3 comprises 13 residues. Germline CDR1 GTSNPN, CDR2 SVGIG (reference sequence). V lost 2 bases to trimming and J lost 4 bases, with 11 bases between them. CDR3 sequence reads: CAWSQGGVTEAFF. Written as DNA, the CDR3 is TGTGCCTGGAGTCAAGGGGGGGTCACTGAAGCTTTCTTT.

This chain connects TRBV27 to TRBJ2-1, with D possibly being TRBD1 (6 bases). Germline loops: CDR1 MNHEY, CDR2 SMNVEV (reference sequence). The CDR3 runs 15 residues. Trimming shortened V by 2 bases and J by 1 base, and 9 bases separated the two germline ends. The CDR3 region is CASSLTGSSYNEQFF. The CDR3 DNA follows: TGTGCCAGCAGTTTAACAGGGTCATCCTACAATGAGCAGTTCTTC.

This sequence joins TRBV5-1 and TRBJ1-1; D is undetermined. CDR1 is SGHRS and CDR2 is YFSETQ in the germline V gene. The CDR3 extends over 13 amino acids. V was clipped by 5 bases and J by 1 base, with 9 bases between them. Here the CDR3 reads CASRETGNTEAFF. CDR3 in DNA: TGCGCCAGCAGAGAGACGGGGAACACTGAAGCTTTCTTT.

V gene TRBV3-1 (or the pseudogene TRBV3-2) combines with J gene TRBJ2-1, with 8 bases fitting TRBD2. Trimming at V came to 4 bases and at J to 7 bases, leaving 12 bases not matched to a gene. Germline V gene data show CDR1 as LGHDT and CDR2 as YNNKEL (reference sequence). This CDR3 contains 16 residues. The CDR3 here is CASSPWGTSVWNEQFF. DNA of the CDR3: TGTGCCAGCAGCCCTTGGGGGACTAGTGTCTGGAATGAGCAGTTCTTC.

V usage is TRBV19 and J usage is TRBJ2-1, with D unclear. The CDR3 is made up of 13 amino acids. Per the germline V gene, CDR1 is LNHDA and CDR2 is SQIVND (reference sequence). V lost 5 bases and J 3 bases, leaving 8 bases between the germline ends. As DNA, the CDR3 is TGTGCCAGTAGTTCCAGGATCTACAATGAGCAGTTCTTC. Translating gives CASSSRIYNEQFF.

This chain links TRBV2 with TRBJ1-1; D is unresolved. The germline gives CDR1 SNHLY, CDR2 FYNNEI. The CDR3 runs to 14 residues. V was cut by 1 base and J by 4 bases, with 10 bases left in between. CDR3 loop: CASSEGLRGTEAFF. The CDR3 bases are TGTGCCAGCAGTGAAGGCCTCAGAGGCACTGAAGCTTTCTTT.

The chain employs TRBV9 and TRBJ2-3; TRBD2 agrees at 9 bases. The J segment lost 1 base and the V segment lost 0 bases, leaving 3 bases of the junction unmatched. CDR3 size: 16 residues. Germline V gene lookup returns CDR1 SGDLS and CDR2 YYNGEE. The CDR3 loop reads CASSVDRTSGTDTQYF. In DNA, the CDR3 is TGTGCCAGCAGCGTAGATAGGACTAGCGGCACAGATACGCAGTATTTT.

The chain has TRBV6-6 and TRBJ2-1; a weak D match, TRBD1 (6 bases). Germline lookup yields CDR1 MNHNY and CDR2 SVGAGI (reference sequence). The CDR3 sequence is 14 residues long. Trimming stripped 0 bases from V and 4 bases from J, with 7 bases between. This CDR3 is CASSYSDRYNEQFF. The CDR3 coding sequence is TGTGCCAGCAGTTACTCTGACAGGTACAATGAGCAGTTCTTC.

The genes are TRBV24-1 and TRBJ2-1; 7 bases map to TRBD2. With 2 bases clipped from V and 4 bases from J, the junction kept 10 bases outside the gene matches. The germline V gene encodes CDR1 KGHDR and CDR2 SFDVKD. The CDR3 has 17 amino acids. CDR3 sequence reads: CATSDSGGGGAYNEQFF. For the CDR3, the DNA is TGTGCCACCAGTGATTCCGGCGGCGGGGGTGCTTACAATGAGCAGTTCTTC.

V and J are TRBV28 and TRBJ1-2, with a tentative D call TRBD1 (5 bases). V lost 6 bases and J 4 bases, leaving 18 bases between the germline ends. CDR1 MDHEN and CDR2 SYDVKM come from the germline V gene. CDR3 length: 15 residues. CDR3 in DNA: TGTGCCAGCAGCCGCCCCGGGGGACTCCGCTATGGCTACACCTTC. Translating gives CASSRPGGLRYGYTF.

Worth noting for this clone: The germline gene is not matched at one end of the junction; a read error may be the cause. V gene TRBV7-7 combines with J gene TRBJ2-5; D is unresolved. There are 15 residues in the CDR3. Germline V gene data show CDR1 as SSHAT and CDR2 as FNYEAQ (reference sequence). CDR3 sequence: CASSLGESSKETQYF. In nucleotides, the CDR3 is TGTGCTAGCAGCTTAGGCGAGTCCTCGAAGGAGACCCAGTACTTC.

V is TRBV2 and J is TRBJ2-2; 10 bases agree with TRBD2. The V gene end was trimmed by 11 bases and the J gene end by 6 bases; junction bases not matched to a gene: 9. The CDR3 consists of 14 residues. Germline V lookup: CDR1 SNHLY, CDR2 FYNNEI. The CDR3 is CAGKREGGPGELFF. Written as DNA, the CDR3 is TGTGCCGGCAAGCGGGAGGGGGGACCCGGGGAGCTGTTTTTT. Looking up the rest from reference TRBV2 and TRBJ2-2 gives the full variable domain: EPEVTQTPSHQVTQMGQEVILRCVPISNHLYFYWYRQILGQKVEFLVSFYNNEISEKSEIFDDQFSVERPDGSNFTLKIRSTKLEDSAMYFCAGKREGGPGELFFGEGSRLTVL.

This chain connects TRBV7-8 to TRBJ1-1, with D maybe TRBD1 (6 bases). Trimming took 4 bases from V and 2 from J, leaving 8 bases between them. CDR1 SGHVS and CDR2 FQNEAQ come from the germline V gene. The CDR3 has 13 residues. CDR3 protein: CASSSGVNTEAFF. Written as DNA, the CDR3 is TGTGCCAGCAGCTCAGGGGTAAACACTGAAGCTTTCTTT.

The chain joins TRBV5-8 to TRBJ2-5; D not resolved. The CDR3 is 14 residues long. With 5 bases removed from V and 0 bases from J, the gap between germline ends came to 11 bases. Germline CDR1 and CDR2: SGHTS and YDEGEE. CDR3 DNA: TGTGCCAGCAGGGCCTTGGTCTACCAAGAGACCCAGTACTTC. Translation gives CASRALVYQETQYF.

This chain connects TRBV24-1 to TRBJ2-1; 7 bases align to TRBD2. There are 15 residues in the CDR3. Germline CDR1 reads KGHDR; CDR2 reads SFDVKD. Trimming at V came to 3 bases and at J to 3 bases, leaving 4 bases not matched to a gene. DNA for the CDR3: TGTGCCACCAGTGATCCGGGACTACACTACAATGAGCAGTTCTTC. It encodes CATSDPGLHYNEQFF.

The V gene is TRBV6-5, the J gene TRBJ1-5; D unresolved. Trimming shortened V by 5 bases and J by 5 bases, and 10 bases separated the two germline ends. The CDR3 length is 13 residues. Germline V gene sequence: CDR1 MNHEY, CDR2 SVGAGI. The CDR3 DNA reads TGTGCCAGCAGTAGCTACCAGGATCAGCCCCAGCATTTT. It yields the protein CASSSYQDQPQHF.

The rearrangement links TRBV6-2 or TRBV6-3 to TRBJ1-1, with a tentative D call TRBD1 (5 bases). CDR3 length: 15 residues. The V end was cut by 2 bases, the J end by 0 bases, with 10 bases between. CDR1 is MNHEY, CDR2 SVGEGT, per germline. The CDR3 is CASSYGGGLNTEAFF. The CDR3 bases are TGTGCCAGCAGTTACGGCGGGGGATTGAACACTGAAGCTTTCTTT.

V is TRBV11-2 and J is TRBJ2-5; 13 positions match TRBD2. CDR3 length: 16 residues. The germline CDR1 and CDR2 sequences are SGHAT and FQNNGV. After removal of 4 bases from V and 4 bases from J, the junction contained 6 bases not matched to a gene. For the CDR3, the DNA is TGTGCCAGCAGCTATCGACTAGCGGGGGGCCGAGAGACCCAGTACTTC. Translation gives CASSYRLAGGRETQYF.

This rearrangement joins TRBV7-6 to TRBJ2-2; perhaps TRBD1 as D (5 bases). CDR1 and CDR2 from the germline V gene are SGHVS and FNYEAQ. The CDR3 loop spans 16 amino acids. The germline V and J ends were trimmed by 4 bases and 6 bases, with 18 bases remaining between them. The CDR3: CASSSTDSSKPGELFF. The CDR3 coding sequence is TGTGCCAGCAGCTCGACTGACAGTTCAAAGCCCGGGGAGCTGTTTTTT.

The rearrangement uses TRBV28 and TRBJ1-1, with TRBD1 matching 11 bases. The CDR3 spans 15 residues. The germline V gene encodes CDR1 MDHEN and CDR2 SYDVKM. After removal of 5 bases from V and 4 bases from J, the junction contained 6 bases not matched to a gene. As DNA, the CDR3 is TGTGCCAGCAGTACCCCCGGGACAGGGGGCACTGAAGCTTTCTTT. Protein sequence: CASSTPGTGGTEAFF.

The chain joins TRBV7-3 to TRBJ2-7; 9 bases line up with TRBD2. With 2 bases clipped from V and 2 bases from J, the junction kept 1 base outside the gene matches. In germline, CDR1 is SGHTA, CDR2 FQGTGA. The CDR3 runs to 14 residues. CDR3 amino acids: CASSLLAGTYEQYF. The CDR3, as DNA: TGTGCCAGCAGCTTACTAGCGGGAACCTACGAGCAGTACTTC. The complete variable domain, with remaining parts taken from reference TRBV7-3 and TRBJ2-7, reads GAGVSQTPSNKVTEKGKYVELRCDPISGHTALYWYRQSLGQGPEFLIYFQGTGAADDSGLPNDRFFAVRPEGSVSTLKIQRTERGDSAVYLCASSLLAGTYEQYFGPGTRLTVT.